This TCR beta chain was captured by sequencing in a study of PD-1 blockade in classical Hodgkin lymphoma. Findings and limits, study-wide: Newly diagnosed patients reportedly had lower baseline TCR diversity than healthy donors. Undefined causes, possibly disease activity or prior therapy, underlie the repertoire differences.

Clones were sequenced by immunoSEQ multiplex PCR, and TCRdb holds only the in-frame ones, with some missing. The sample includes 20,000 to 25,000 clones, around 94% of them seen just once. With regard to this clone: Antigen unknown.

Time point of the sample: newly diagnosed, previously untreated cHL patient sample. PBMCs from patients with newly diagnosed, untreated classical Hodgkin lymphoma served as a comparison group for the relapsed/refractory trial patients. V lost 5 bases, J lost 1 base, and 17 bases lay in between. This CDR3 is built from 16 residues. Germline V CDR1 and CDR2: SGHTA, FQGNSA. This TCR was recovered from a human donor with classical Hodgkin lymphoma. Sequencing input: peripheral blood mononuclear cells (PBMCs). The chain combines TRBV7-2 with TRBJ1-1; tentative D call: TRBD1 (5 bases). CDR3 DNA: TGTGCCAGCAGCCCCCCTGGGGGACGACGGAACACTGAAGCTTTCTTT. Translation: CASSPPGGRRNTEAFF.